A selection of T cell receptor beta chains follows, all from one sample in a study of blood T cell repertoires in COVID-19. The method was immunoSEQ multiplex PCR; TCRdb's version includes in-frame clones alone and lacks a portion of them. The sample consists of 120,000 to 150,000 clones, around nine tenths of them appearing once. Sequenced input: peripheral blood. All receptors come from a woman in her forties or fifties with active or convalescent COVID-19. CDR3s include the opening cysteine and the closing phenylalanine or tryptophan. Each record gives: V gene, J gene, CDR3 protein.

>TRBV28|TRBJ2-7
CASSSHASGNYEQYF
>TRBV5-1|TRBJ2-5
CASRLSSGQETQYF
>TRBV5-8|TRBJ2-1
CASSLSGGPTNEQFF
>TRBV6-5|TRBJ1-2
CASSGQGSRGYTF
>TRBV6-6|TRBJ2-7
CASSSPTDRVNEQYF
>TRBV6-2/TRBV6-3|TRBJ2-1
CASSAGLAHEQFF
>TRBV2|TRBJ1-6
CASSERSVSPLHF
>TRBV3-1/TRBV3-2|TRBJ2-1
CASSQGSGLAEASSYNEQFF
>TRBV3-1/TRBV3-2|TRBJ1-6
CASSLLRPGYNSPLHF
>TRBV4-2|TRBJ2-7
CASSQELAGGFEQYF